A single sample is the source of the 8 T cell receptor beta chains below, sequenced in a study of blood T cell repertoires in COVID-19. Profiling relied on immunoSEQ multiplex PCR, and the TCRdb table lists in-frame clones only, not all of them. The sample holds roughly 240,000 clones, 83% seen once. The sequencing input was PBMCs or T cells enriched from blood (not recorded which). The receptors were gathered from a woman in her thirties or forties who had been exposed to COVID-19.

The rearrangement uses TRBV27 and TRBJ1-6; 7 bases match TRBD1. The V gene's germline CDR1 is MNHEY and CDR2 SMNVEV (reference sequence). The trim removed 7 bases at V and 7 bases at J, leaving 10 bases unmatched. The CDR3 length is 15 residues. The CDR3 DNA reads as TGTGCCAGCACTCCGTACAGGGGCGGCAATTCACCCCTCCACTTT. Amino acid sequence: CASTPYRGGNSPLHF.

The chain carries TRBV19 and TRBJ1-1; perhaps TRBD1 as D (5 bases). With 6 bases removed from V and 6 bases from J, the gap between germline ends came to 11 bases. Per the germline V gene, CDR1 is LNHDA and CDR2 is SQIVND (reference sequence). There are 12 residues in the CDR3. The CDR3 DNA reads as TGTGCCAGTAGGATGCAGGGTGCTGAAGCTTTCTTT. It is translated as CASRMQGAEAFF.

The chain combines TRBV3-1 (or the pseudogene TRBV3-2) with TRBJ2-7; D unclear. This CDR3 is built from 14 residues. V was pared by 4 bases and J by 2 bases, with 12 bases between. Germline CDR1 is LGHDT and CDR2 is YNNKEL (reference sequence). The CDR3 loop is CASSPRSIPYEQYF. The CDR3 DNA sequence: TGTGCCAGCAGCCCCCGGTCTATCCCCTACGAGCAGTACTTC.

CDR3 nucleotides: TGTGCCAGCAGTCACGGAAGGGAGCGGGAGCAGTACTTC. The encoded protein is CASSHGREREQYF. The rearrangement links TRBV28 to TRBJ2-7; D may be TRBD2 (5 bases). The CDR3 consists of 13 residues. Germline V gene sequence: CDR1 MDHEN, CDR2 SYDVKM. V lost 5 bases and J 7 bases, leaving 15 bases between the germline ends.

The chain carries TRBV4-2 and TRBJ2-1, with 9 bases matching TRBD1. V gave up 0 bases and J gave up 12 bases; unmatched junction bases: 3. There are 13 residues in the CDR3. In germline, CDR1 is LGHNA, CDR2 YNFKEQ. This chain's CDR3 is CASSQDWDRAQFF. The CDR3 bases are TGTGCCAGCAGCCAAGATTGGGACAGGGCGCAGTTCTTC.

The chain combines TRBV7-6 with TRBJ1-2, with D maybe TRBD1 (5 bases). The V end was cut by 4 bases, the J end by 2 bases, with 14 bases between. Germline V gives CDR1 SGHVS, CDR2 FNYEAQ. This CDR3 has 15 amino acids. DNA of the CDR3: TGTGCCAGCAGCTCCGACAGAGTACTAAACTATGGCTACACCTTC. It specifies CASSSDRVLNYGYTF.

J is TRBJ1-6 and V is TRBV4-1; a weak D match, TRBD1 (6 bases). The length of the CDR3 is 16 residues. In germline, CDR1 is MGHRA, CDR2 YSYEKL. V shed 1 base and J shed 7 bases, with 14 bases lying between them. CDR3 protein: CASSQGFGTSNSPLHF. CDR3 DNA sequence: TGCGCCAGCAGCCAAGGGTTTGGGACATCCAATTCACCCCTCCACTTT.

The genes are TRBV28 and TRBJ1-2, with 9 bases that match TRBD1. CDR1 and CDR2 from the germline V gene are MDHEN and SYDVKM. The trim removed 5 bases at V and 6 bases at J, leaving 7 bases unmatched. The CDR3 is made up of 14 amino acids. CDR3 loop: CASSNHRTGDGYTF. The DNA for the CDR3 is TGTGCCAGCAGTAACCATCGGACAGGGGATGGCTACACCTTC.